Following are 4 T cell receptor beta chains from one sample sequenced in a study of T cells in localized non-small cell lung cancer. Sequencing used immunoSEQ multiplex PCR; TCRdb keeps in-frame clones, though not all of them. The table shows about 70,000 clones, with roughly nine tenths occurring only once. The sample in question was peripheral blood, obtained before any cancer treatment. These receptors were obtained from a male donor older than 55 with stage III squamous cell lung carcinoma.

This rearrangement joins TRBV10-2 to TRBJ2-7; TRBD1 agrees at 8 bases. With 5 bases clipped from V and 0 bases from J, the junction kept 3 bases outside the gene matches. From germline, CDR1 is WSHSY and CDR2 SAAADI. The CDR3 runs 14 residues. The CDR3, as DNA: TGCGCCAGCAGTAGGACAGGGAGCTCCTACGAGCAGTACGTC. This codes for CASSRTGSSYEQYV.

This clone was recorded a few times. V is TRBV6-5 and J is TRBJ1-2; D is unclear. Trimming cost V 4 bases and J 4 bases, with 10 bases left between them. Per germline, CDR1 MNHEY and CDR2 SVGAGI. The CDR3 length is 13 residues. The CDR3 protein is CASSSEGSYGYTF. As DNA, the CDR3 is TGTGCCAGCAGTTCGGAAGGATCCTATGGCTACACCTTC.

This chain uses TRBV5-6 with TRBJ2-3; 8 nucleotides align to TRBD2. The CDR3 runs to 15 residues. In germline, CDR1 is SGHDT, CDR2 YYEEEE. With 4 bases clipped from V and 2 bases from J, the junction kept 6 bases outside the gene matches. Written as DNA, the CDR3 is TGTGCCAGCAGCCGCGGGGGGACCTCCACAGATACGCAGTATTTT. Translated, it gives CASSRGGTSTDTQYF. The whole variable domain, filled in from reference TRBV5-6 and TRBJ2-3, reads DAGVTQSPTHLIKTRGQQVTLRCSPKSGHDTVSWYQQALGQGPQFIFQYYEEEERQRGNFPDRFSGHQFPNYSSELNVNALLLGDSALYLCASSRGGTSTDTQYFGPGTRLTVL.

The rearrangement uses TRBV5-6 and TRBJ2-7, with no clear D. Trimming shortened V by 4 bases and J by 0 bases, and 11 bases separated the two germline ends. Germline lookup yields CDR1 SGHDT and CDR2 YYEEEE. CDR3 length: 14 amino acids. The CDR3: CASSLRPDSYEQYV. The CDR3 DNA follows: TGTGCCAGCAGCCTTCGCCCGGACTCCTACGAGCAGTACGTC.